The text below deals with one T cell receptor beta chain. This specimen comes from a study of CD8 T cells in Susac syndrome. RNA in amounts of about 0.5 to 1 ug was reverse transcribed with random hexamers. Amplification of TCR beta CDR3 by immunoSEQ multiplex PCR spanned 54 Vbeta and 13 Jbeta. MiXCR was run by TCRdb on the immunoSEQ multiplex PCR reads, yielding one entry per CDR3 protein. Of 250,000 to 300,000 distinct CDR3 sequences listed, roughly 81% were seen once; the top ten hold 0.11%. Looked up from germline, CDR1 is SEHNR and CDR2 is FQNEAQ (reference sequence). The CDR3 is 16 residues long. V shed 7 bases and J shed 0 bases, with 18 bases lying between them. CD8+ and CD4+ T cells from blood underwent TCR beta sequencing, which was carried out in a high-throughput format. The patients who served as multiple sclerosis controls were treatment-naive and had stable or active relapsing-remitting disease that fulfilled the revised McDonald criteria. CD8+ and CD4+ T cells were negatively isolated; TEMRA cells were FACS-enriched.

The V gene is TRBV7-9, the J gene TRBJ1-1, with D perhaps TRBD1 (5 bases). This receptor was taken from a human donor with multiple sclerosis. Sequenced material: CD8+ T cells from PBMCs. The CDR3, as DNA: TGTGCCAGCACCTCATATCCAGGGCGGATGAACACTGAAGCTTTCTTT. Translation gives CASTSYPGRMNTEAFF. The full variable domain, with the rest looked up from reference TRBV7-9 and TRBJ1-1, is DTGVSQNPRHKITKRGQNVTFRCDPISEHNRLYWYRQTLGQGPEFLTYFQNEAQLEKSRLLSDRFSAERPKGSFSTLEIQRTEQGDSAMYLCASTSYPGRMNTEAFFGQGTRLTVV.